These 2 T cell receptor beta chains originate from one sample sequenced in a study of radiotherapy plus CTLA-4 blockade in lung cancer. Libraries were prepared by immunoSEQ multiplex PCR; TCRdb keeps only in-frame clonotypes and omits some of them. The table lists 90,000 or so clones, 80% to 90% of them singletons, with 0.84% in the top ten. The sequencing used peripheral blood, collected from a patient treated with radiotherapy plus ipilimumab. The receptors here all came from a human donor with non-small cell lung cancer who had stable disease on radiotherapy plus ipilimumab.

V is TRBV6-1 and J is TRBJ2-7; 10 bases match TRBD1. This CDR3 comprises 15 residues. The V segment lost 5 bases and the J segment 2 bases; nucleotides outside the gene matches: 6. CDR1 and CDR2 (germline): MNHNS, SASEGT. CDR3 sequence reads: CASSSLGTGAYEQYF. CDR3 sequence (DNA): TGTGCCAGCAGTTCCCTGGGGACAGGGGCCTACGAGCAGTACTTC.

This chain links TRBV5-4 with TRBJ1-1, with unresolved D. The CDR3 spans 14 residues. The germline V gene has CDR1 SGHNT and CDR2 YYREEE (reference sequence). V lost 4 bases and J lost 1, with 11 bases in between. As DNA, the CDR3 is TGTGCCAGCAGCCCGGTAAACTCGAACACTGAAGCTTTCTTT. Its translation: CASSPVNSNTEAFF.